This TCR beta chain originates from a study of regulatory T cells in long-lasting Graves disease (dated by TCRdb to 2020 to 2022). Regarding the complete study: In the newly diagnosed Graves' disease group, patients had been taking antithyroid drugs for less than 3 months. The study was conducted in China and was registered as a clinical trial. A total of 33 samples were covered by TCR sequencing, comprising roughly 13 persistent and around 20 newly diagnosed Graves' disease patients. Patients with persistent Graves' disease were compared with patients with newly diagnosed Graves' disease using TCR sequencing and RNA sequencing of peripheral blood.

To prepare the library, multiplex PCR was applied. TCRdb lists the instrument as Illumina HiSeq 4000. TCR beta libraries were built with iRepertoire HTBI primers and Arm-PCR amplification of CDR3 regions. Gel purification was performed on PCR products prior to sequencing. The original methods were these. Gene usage analysis of CDR3 amino acid clonotypes relied on the 60 or so TRBV and 13 to 15 TRBJ segments identified across samples. COPE and FqMerger were used to merge the filtered high-quality paired reads into contigs. BLAST was used to align contigs to IMGT TRBV, TRBD and TRBJ reference genes, with CDR3 defined following IMGT. Clonotypes above 0.1% frequency were classified as highly expanded clones. Shannon entropy was used to measure repertoire diversity, and the Gini coefficient was used to measure V-J evenness. Clonotypes shared by more than one individual were considered public. TCRdb redid the processing of the public reads, applying fastp at Q25 and MiXCR, and retained in-frame beta chains. Each entry merges the rows of one CDR3 protein and shows their most common DNA and genes. The V and J calls were determined by TCRdb, not by the authors. Here the sample has fewer than 500,000 distinct CDR3 sequences; 16% occur a single time. Roughly an eighth of the sample lies in the top ten.

In the germline V gene, CDR1 corresponds to KGHDR and CDR2 to SFDVKD. V trim: 3 bases; J trim: 7 bases; unmatched bases: 11. There are 16 amino acids in the CDR3, from cysteine to phenylalanine inclusive. CDR3 DNA is the only sequence kept; it has 48 bases, read in frame from the first base. On the study overall, not on this receptor specifically: Patients with persistent disease shared more public clonotypes (about 2,900) than newly diagnosed patients did (nearly 1,000). Compared with newly diagnosed patients, patients with persistent Graves' disease had lower TCR Shannon entropy and fewer highly expanded clones, which suggests clonal expansion. Because the primary lesion, thyroid tissue, could not be accessed, the study looked at peripheral blood alone. The authors noted that the small sample size was a limitation that may lower accuracy. Only the TCR beta chain was sequenced and analyzed. Persistent disease showed preferential use of TRBV28, TRBJ1-2 and TRBJ2-5, whereas newly diagnosed disease favored TRBV20-1 and TRBJ2-1.

The time point label of this sample denotes: newly diagnosed GD, antithyroid drugs for less than 3 months. For both TCR sequencing and RNA sequencing, RNA was extracted from PBMCs in TRIzol. The diagnosis of Graves' disease was made according to American Thyroid Association guidelines. Patients for the study were recruited at an endocrinology department in Xi'an, China. From each patient, approximately 10 milliliters of peripheral blood was collected into an EDTA anticoagulant tube. PBMCs were isolated by Ficoll Paque Plus density gradient separation without further T cell sorting. An Agilent 2100 Bioanalyzer and agarose gel were used to check RNA quality, and a NanoDrop 2000 was used to measure RNA concentration. About this clonotype itself: The antigen it recognizes is unknown. The record has no base qualities; no much larger clone is one base away.

These records were also assigned to another study, of T cells in Graves' hyperthyroidism and ophthalmopathy. Looking at the second paper: Stable Graves' hyperthyroidism was defined as no progression to ophthalmopathy during 18 months of follow-up. Hyperthyroidism patients were aged 18 to 65 years and newly diagnosed, with disease duration of less than 2 months. Any patient with an uncontrolled infection, another autoimmune disease, pregnancy or lactation was excluded. Diagnoses were based on clinical symptoms, serum thyroxine and TRAb, thyroid ultrasound and orbital computed tomography. The TCR CDR3 was subjected to a first round of RT-PCR using the HTBI primer set and the Qiagen OneStep RT-PCR kit. Most expanded thyroid clonotypes (frequency above 0.001) were also detected in blood, a finding suggesting that blood repertoires may reflect thyroid immune responses. In cross-validation, a model built on a 13 V-J signature told ophthalmopathy apart from stable hyperthyroidism with 87.88% sensitivity and about 81% specificity, and in testing the same model reached 80%/75%. During validation, the model predicted progression to ophthalmopathy a median of around six months ahead of onset, with more than 60% sensitivity and around 73% specificity. A discovery cohort of roughly 96 patients, 43 with Graves' ophthalmopathy and fewer than 65 with stable Graves' hyperthyroidism, was used to find distinguishing TCR V-J signatures. Prospective prediction of ophthalmopathy was tested in an independent validation cohort of under 20 hyperthyroidism patients and 15 to 17 patients who later progressed to ophthalmopathy. The 100 discovery patients were divided at random into training and test sets in a 7:3 ratio. In six Graves' hyperthyroidism patients, the study also compared T-cell repertoires from thyroid tissue with T-cell repertoires from blood. Once sampling was done, hyperthyroidism patients were given methimazole at a starting dose of 30 mg daily, whereas ophthalmopathy patients were given high-dose intravenous methylprednisolone. Libraries were constructed in a second round of multiplex PCR, after which size selection and purification were carried out. Sequencing of the libraries was done on an Illumina HiSeq2000 using paired-end 100 bp reads. SOAPnuke was used to process the raw data, throwing out any read that contained adapters or uncalled bases, had a mean Phred below 15, or lacked an exact constant-primer or identifier match. High-quality paired reads were merged with COPE v1.2.5, and unique nucleotide sequences were defined as clonotypes. MiTCR v1.1 was used to align clonotypes to the IMGT TRBV, TRBD and TRBJ reference segments. Only V-J combinations with frequency above 0.0001, covering about 99% of repertoires, were analysed. The TCS score was defined as F50 (clonal expansion) divided by E x V (chaos), with BLOSUM62-based TCRdist calculated between CDR3 peptides within each V-J. Welch's t-statistics and random forest reduced approximately 520 V-J features to some 14, which were used in a naive Bayes classifier (R e1071). Sample size was not statistically predetermined, and investigators were not blinded to group allocation. TCR Vbeta CDR3 sequencing of 130 to 150 peripheral blood samples (roughly 41 ophthalmopathy, 75 hyperthyroidism and approximately 17 progressor patients) is reported in the paper.

This TCR was recovered from a man aged 40-50 years with Graves disease. Donor details come from another sample of the same person, matched by shared clones. Rearrangement joined TRBV24-1 to TRBJ2-1; a stretch of 7 junction bases matches TRBD2. The sample consisted of peripheral blood mononuclear cells (PBMCs), taken at new diagnosis, from a patient treated with antithyroid drugs. The CDR3 region has the sequence CATSDNLAELGNEQFF. The DNA reads as follows: TGTGCCACCAGTGATAACCTAGCGGAGCTAGGTAATGAGCAGTTCTTC.